This entry features one TCR beta chain sequence. Method: immunoSEQ multiplex PCR; TCRdb's copy keeps in-frame clones and lacks some. The sample carries around 2.5 million clones, 90% to 95% recorded once. The data were taken from a study of shared clonotypes between healthy human individuals. Germline CDR1 SEHNR, CDR2 FQNEAQ (reference sequence). The CDR3 contains 14 residues. Trimming cost V 7 bases and J 2 bases, with 11 bases left between them. The clonotype originates from a man younger than 35 in good health. Some clones in this sample may be carry-over from other donors' samples. The gene calls are TRBV7-9 and TRBJ2-2; D assignment may be TRBD1 or TRBD2 (5 bases each). Material for sequencing was naive CD4+ T cells from PBMCs. As for subset: CD45RA+ positively selected. The CDR3 DNA is TGTGCCAGCACGAGGGGCACTAACACCGGGGAGCTGTTTTTT. Protein: CASTRGTNTGELFF.